What follows is one TCR beta chain and its context. As yet, its antigen is unknown. The ends were cut back, 4 bases at V and 4 bases at J, with 13 bases in the middle. CDR3 length equals 14 residues. Germline lookup yields CDR1 LGHDT and CDR2 YNNKEL (reference sequence). The data were taken from a study of T cell responses to AZD1222 COVID-19 vaccine. Points from the study as a whole: Vaccine-related CD4 TCRs covered spike, predominating at 160-218 and 743-854. When two AZD1222 doses had been given, Spike-specific TCR breadth and depth rose. Close to half of all spike-specific TCRs reportedly target regions of the variants that are unmutated.

Sequenced by immunoSEQ multiplex PCR; TCRdb stores in-frame clones only, minus some. The sample yields about 120,000 clones, roughly 90% seen once. The TCR originated in an adult in good health. This chain links TRBV3-1 (or the pseudogene TRBV3-2) with TRBJ1-1, with D hard to call. The sequencing here drew on peripheral blood, taken on day 0 of AZD1222 vaccination. The CDR3 DNA is TGTGCCAGCAGCCTCCGGGTAAGCGGCACTGAAGCTTTCTTT. The encoded protein is CASSLRVSGTEAFF.